This TCR beta chain emerged from a study of shared clonotypes between healthy human individuals. Study at large: There were three CD4 naive, three CD4 memory, two CD8 naive and one CD8 memory plates per donor. Study-level findings and limits: Estimated richness values were generally larger in naive subsets than in memory subsets. The four-donor shared clonotypes exceeded non-shared clonotypes in generation probability, with non-shared ones scoring lower.

In the authors' workflow: Filtering differed for immunoSEQ, which gave only junction sequences without quality scores. Here immunoSEQ multiplex PCR was the method, and the copy in TCRdb shows in-frame clones only, minus some. D and trimming were read from the DNA, whereas the V and J calls and clone size are those reported in that table. The sample contains about 2,100,000 clones, under 95% of which appear only once. Naive CD8 populations comprised CD45RO-negative cells positively selected for CCR7, excluding terminally differentiated effector memory CD45RA+ cells. Note on this clone: What it binds is unknown.

This receptor was taken from a man aged 18 to 30 in good health. Some clones in this sample may be carry-over from other donors' samples. Sequencing was carried out using naive CD8+ T cells from PBMCs.

The DNA for the CDR3 is TGTGCCAGCAGCATCAGTGAAAAGGGACAGAACACCGGGGAGCTGTTTTTT. Translation: CASSISEKGQNTGELFF. V and J are TRBV9 and TRBJ2-2; D is possibly TRBD1 (6 bases). V was cut by 4 bases and J by 1 base, with 17 bases left in between. Germline CDR1 is SGDLS and CDR2 is YYNGEE. This CDR3 region has 17 residues.